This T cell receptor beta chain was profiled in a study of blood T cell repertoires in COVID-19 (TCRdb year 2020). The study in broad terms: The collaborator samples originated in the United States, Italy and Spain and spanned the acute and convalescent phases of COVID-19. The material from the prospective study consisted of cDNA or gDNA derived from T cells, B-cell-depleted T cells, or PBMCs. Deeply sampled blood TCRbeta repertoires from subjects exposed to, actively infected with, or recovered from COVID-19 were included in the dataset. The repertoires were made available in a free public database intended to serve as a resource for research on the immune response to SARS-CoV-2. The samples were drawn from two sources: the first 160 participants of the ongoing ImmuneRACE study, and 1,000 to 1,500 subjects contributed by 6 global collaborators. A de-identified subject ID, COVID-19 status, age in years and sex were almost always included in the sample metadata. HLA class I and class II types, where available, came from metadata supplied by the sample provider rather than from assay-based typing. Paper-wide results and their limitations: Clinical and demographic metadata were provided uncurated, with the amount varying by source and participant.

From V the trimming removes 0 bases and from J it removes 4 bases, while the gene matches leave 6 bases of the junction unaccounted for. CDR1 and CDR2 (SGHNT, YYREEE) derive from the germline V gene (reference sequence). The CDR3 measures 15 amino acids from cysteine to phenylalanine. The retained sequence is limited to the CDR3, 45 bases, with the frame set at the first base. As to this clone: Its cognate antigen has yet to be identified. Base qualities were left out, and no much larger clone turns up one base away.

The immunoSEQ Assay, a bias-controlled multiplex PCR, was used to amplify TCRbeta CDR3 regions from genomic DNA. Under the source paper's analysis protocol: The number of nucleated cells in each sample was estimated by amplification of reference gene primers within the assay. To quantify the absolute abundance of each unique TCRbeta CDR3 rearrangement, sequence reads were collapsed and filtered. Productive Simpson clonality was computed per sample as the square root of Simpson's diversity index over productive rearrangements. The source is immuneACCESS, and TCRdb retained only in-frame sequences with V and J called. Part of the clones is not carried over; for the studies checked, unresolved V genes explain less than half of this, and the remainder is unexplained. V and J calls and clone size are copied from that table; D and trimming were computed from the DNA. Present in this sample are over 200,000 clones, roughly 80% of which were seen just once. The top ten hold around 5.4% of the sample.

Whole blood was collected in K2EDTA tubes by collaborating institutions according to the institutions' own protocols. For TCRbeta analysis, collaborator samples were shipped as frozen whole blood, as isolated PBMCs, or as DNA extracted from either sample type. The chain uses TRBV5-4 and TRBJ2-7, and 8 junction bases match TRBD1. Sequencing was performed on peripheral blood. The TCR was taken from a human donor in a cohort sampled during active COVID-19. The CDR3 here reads CASSLERTGQYEQYF. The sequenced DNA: TGTGCCAGCAGCTTGGAAAGGACAGGGCAATACGAGCAGTACTTC.